These T cell receptor beta chains were read from a single sample in a study of T cells in Graves' hyperthyroidism and ophthalmopathy. From the multiplex PCR reads, TCRdb called clonotypes with MiXCR, one entry per CDR3 protein. The sample includes roughly 400,000 distinct CDR3 sequences, around 15% seen only once; the top ten take 25% to 30%. Material: blood. These receptors were obtained from a man aged 45 to 65 with Graves' ophthalmopathy. The CDR3 runs from the conserved cysteine through the conserved F or W. D genes are given only for firm matches. Where a row states a size, it is once, few, many or the class of an expanded clone; other rows omit it.

V	D	J	size	DNA	CDR3
TRBV5-1	TRBD1	TRBJ2-7	few	TGCGCCAGCAGCTTGAGACAGGGCCACGAGCAGTACTTC	CASSLRQGHEQYF
TRBV12-3/TRBV12-4	TRBD1	TRBJ1-2	many	TGTGCCAGCAGACCTGGACAGGGAAGCTATGGCTACACCTTC	CASRPGQGSYGYTF
TRBV5-8	.	TRBJ2-5	many	TGTGCCAGCAGCTTTAGGACCTTCGGAGAGACCCAGTACTTC	CASSFRTFGETQYF
TRBV12-3/TRBV12-4	TRBD1	TRBJ1-2	.	TGTGCCAGCAGTTTTCCCGGGACAGGGGTCTATGGCTACACCTTC	CASSFPGTGVYGYTF
TRBV20-1	TRBD2	TRBJ2-3	few	TGCAGTGCCCCCCCACCTAGCGGGAGTTTGGATACGCAGTATTTT	CSAPPPSGSLDTQYF
TRBV6-1	.	TRBJ1-3	many	TGTGCCAGCAGTAAAACAGGAACCTCTGGAAACACCATATATTTT	CASSKTGTSGNTIYF
TRBV5-5	.	TRBJ2-7	.	TGTGCCAGCAGTGGTTCCGGGCCTCGGAGCTACGAGCAGTACTTC	CASSGSGPRSYEQYF
TRBV24-1	TRBD1	TRBJ2-1	many	TGTGCCACCAGTGATCCCGGGACAGTGGACAATGAGCAGTTCTTC	CATSDPGTVDNEQFF
TRBV30	.	TRBJ1-3	many	TGTGCCTGGAGTGGGACAACAGCAAGAAACACCATATATTTT	CAWSGTTARNTIYF
TRBV12-3/TRBV12-4	.	TRBJ2-1	.	TGTGCCAGCAGTAACCACGAGCAGTTCTTC	CASSNHEQFF
TRBV9	TRBD2	TRBJ2-1	few	TGTGCCAGCAGCGTAGAGGGGCGGGAGATCGATGAGCAGTTCTTC	CASSVEGREIDEQFF
TRBV27	.	TRBJ2-5	few	TGTGCCAGCTCCAAAAGAGGCGCCCTCGGACGGACCCAGTACTTC	CASSKRGALGRTQYF
TRBV6-5	TRBD2	TRBJ2-1	few	TGTGCCAGCAGTTACCCCCGGGATAGCGGGAGTTTCTACAATGAGCAGTTCTTC	CASSYPRDSGSFYNEQFF
TRBV28	TRBD1	TRBJ1-5	.	TGTGCCAGCAGTTGGATGGGGACAGGGAATATTCAGCCCCAGCATTTT	CASSWMGTGNIQPQHF
TRBV27	TRBD2	TRBJ2-1	many	TGTGCCAGCAGTTTGGGACTAGCGGGAGGTCGCACCTACAATGAGCAGTTCTTC	CASSLGLAGGRTYNEQFF
TRBV7-8	TRBD1	TRBJ2-7	few	TGTGCCAGCAGCTCGCAGGGGGCGGCCGCCGACGAGCAGTACTTC	CASSSQGAAADEQYF
TRBV12-3/TRBV12-4	.	TRBJ1-1	many	TGTGCCAGCAGAGGGGTTAACACTGAAGCTTTCTTT	CASRGVNTEAFF
TRBV9	.	TRBJ1-1	many	TGTGCCAGCAGCGTAGGGGGGGACACTGAAGCTTTCTTT	CASSVGGDTEAFF
TRBV20-1	TRBD1	TRBJ2-7	many	TGCAGTGCTAGAGATATAAGGGGACAGGGTTTCTACGAGCAGTACTTC	CSARDIRGQGFYEQYF
TRBV5-8	.	TRBJ2-2	.	TGTGCCAGCAGCCGCCCATTAGCGATCGGGCTCGGGGAGCTGTTTTTT	CASSRPLAIGLGELFF
TRBV5-1	.	TRBJ2-1	many	TGCGCCAGCAGCTTCTCCTCAAGCTCCTACAATGAGCAGTTCTTC	CASSFSSSSYNEQFF
TRBV6-1	.	TRBJ2-3	few	TGTGCCAGCAGTGACAGCGGGTCACCGGGGGATACGCAGTATTTT	CASSDSGSPGDTQYF
TRBV5-1	TRBD1	TRBJ1-2	.	TGCGCCAGCAGCCGAGGACAGGAGTATGGCTACACCTTC	CASSRGQEYGYTF
TRBV6-1	TRBD2	TRBJ2-1	.	TGTGCCAGCAGTTCCCCGGGGACTAGCGGGAGTAATGAGCAGTTCTTC	CASSSPGTSGSNEQFF
TRBV30	TRBD1	TRBJ1-4	many	TGTGCCTGGAGTGCAAGACAGGGGTTGGGTGAAAAACTGTTTTTT	CAWSARQGLGEKLFF
TRBV28	.	TRBJ2-7	.	TGTGCCAGCAGTTTAGTTAGGGATTACGAGCAGTACTTC	CASSLVRDYEQYF
TRBV7-9	.	TRBJ2-7	many	TGTGCCAGCAGCTCAATGGGGCAGGCGAGCTCCTACGAGCAGTACTTC	CASSSMGQASSYEQYF
TRBV7-9	TRBD2	TRBJ2-2	.	TGTGCCAGCAGCCGTACACTAGCGATCGGGGAGCTGTTTTTT	CASSRTLAIGELFF
TRBV29-1	.	TRBJ2-3	few	TGCAGCGTTGAAGAGGGAGCGTCGGGCACAGATACGCAGTATTTT	CSVEEGASGTDTQYF
TRBV12-3/TRBV12-4	.	TRBJ2-2	.	TGTGCCAGCAGCCTGATTCGTACCGGGGAGCTGTTTTTT	CASSLIRTGELFF
TRBV2	TRBD1	TRBJ2-2	many	TGTGCCAGCAGTGAACCCAGGGGGCGCGGCGGGGAGCTGTTTTTT	CASSEPRGRGGELFF
TRBV5-1	.	TRBJ1-1	many	TGCGCCAGCAGCTTGGTGGACAGCATGAACACTGAAGCTTTCTTT	CASSLVDSMNTEAFF
TRBV29-1	.	TRBJ2-2	many	TGCAGCGTTGAAGATGTGGGCGAACGGAACACCGGGGAGCTGTTTTTT	CSVEDVGERNTGELFF
TRBV6-5	.	TRBJ1-4	many	TGTGCCAGCAGTTACTCGAGTAGGGGAACAACTAATGAAAAACTGTTTTTT	CASSYSSRGTTNEKLFF
TRBV6-9	TRBD2	TRBJ2-6	.	TGTGCCAGCAGTTCGGGACTAGCGGACGGGGCCAACGTCCTGACTTTC	CASSSGLADGANVLTF
TRBV11-2	.	TRBJ2-2	many	TGTGCCAGCAGCACCCGACAAGCGAACACCGGGGAGCTGTTTTTT	CASSTRQANTGELFF
TRBV19	.	TRBJ1-6	few	TGTGCCAGTAGTCCCCGGACGAGCTCCTATAATTCACCCCTCCACTTT	CASSPRTSSYNSPLHF
TRBV27	.	TRBJ2-2	.	TGTGCCAGCAGCCCCCGTCATCTTGGCGGGGAGCTGTTTTTT	CASSPRHLGGELFF
TRBV29-1	.	TRBJ2-3	.	TGCAGCGTTGATCCTAAAACAACAGATACGCAGTATTTT	CSVDPKTTDTQYF
TRBV11-2	TRBD1	TRBJ2-1	many	TGTGCCAGCAGCCTAGAGGACAGGGCTTCCAATGAGCAGTTCTTC	CASSLEDRASNEQFF
TRBV11-3	.	TRBJ2-7	many	TGTGCCAGCAGGAGTTACGAGCAGTACTTC	CASRSYEQYF
TRBV7-8	.	TRBJ1-4	.	TGTGCCAGCCGACAGTTTGCAGGGGAAGAAAAACTGTTTTTT	CASRQFAGEEKLFF
TRBV11-2	.	TRBJ1-3	.	TGTGCCAGCAGCTTAGCCCCAGGGGCTGGAAACACCATATATTTT	CASSLAPGAGNTIYF
TRBV2	.	TRBJ1-3	many	TGTGCCAGCAAAGCGAACCCAGGAGGTGGAAACACCATATATTTT	CASKANPGGGNTIYF
TRBV20-1	.	TRBJ1-6	many	TGCAGTGCTAGAGAAGGGCACAGGGATTCACCCCTCCACTTT	CSAREGHRDSPLHF
TRBV6-2/TRBV6-3	TRBD2	TRBJ2-1	many	TGTGCCAGCAGTTACCCAGGACTAGCGGGCAACAATGAGCAGTTCTTC	CASSYPGLAGNNEQFF
TRBV18	.	TRBJ1-1	many	TGTGCCAGCTGCAAACTGGACGGTAGGAACACTGAAGCTTTCTTT	CASCKLDGRNTEAFF
TRBV12-3/TRBV12-4	.	TRBJ2-2	many	TGTGCCAGCACCTCAGGGTCCGGGGAGCTGTTTTTT	CASTSGSGELFF
TRBV30	.	TRBJ2-1	many	TGTGCCTGGGAGGTCCGTGACAATGAGCAGTTCTTC	CAWEVRDNEQFF
TRBV28	TRBD1	TRBJ2-6	few	TGTGCCAGCAGGCCGGACAGGGGCGCTTACAGTGGGGCCAACGTCCTGACTTTC	CASRPDRGAYSGANVLTF
TRBV7-2	TRBD2	TRBJ2-1	.	TGTGCCAGCAGCTTAGGCAGAGGCCCCAGTCTAGCGGGAGGGGTGGGTGAGCAGTTCTTC	CASSLGRGPSLAGGVGEQFF
TRBV5-5	.	TRBJ1-1	.	TGTGCCAGCAGCTTGACGGAGACAGTCACTGAAGCTTTCTTT	CASSLTETVTEAFF
TRBV15	.	TRBJ2-1	.	TGTGCCACCAGCAGAGCAAACAATGAGCAGTTCTTC	CATSRANNEQFF
TRBV3-1	.	TRBJ2-2	few	TGTGCCAGCAGCCAAGTGTTGTTGCTGGTGAGGGGCGCGAACACCGGGGAGCTGTTTTTT	CASSQVLLLVRGANTGELFF
TRBV7-9	.	TRBJ1-4	few	TGTGCCAGCAGCTATGGACAGACTGATAATGAAAAACTGTTTTTT	CASSYGQTDNEKLFF
TRBV7-9	TRBD2	TRBJ2-1	.	TGTGCCAGCGACCCTAGCGGGGGAGGGGGTTACAATGAGCAGTTCTTC	CASDPSGGGGYNEQFF
TRBV20-1	TRBD2	TRBJ2-1	many	TGCAGTGCTAGGGGAGCGGGAGGGCCTAGGAGCTATGAGCAGTTCTTC	CSARGAGGPRSYEQFF
TRBV5-1	.	TRBJ2-2	.	TGCGCCAGCAGCTCCGAAGGACAGCAGAACACCGGGGAGCTGTTTTTT	CASSSEGQQNTGELFF
TRBV7-9	.	TRBJ2-7	many	TGTGCCAGCAGCTTAGTGCCAGGGACGGAGCAGTACTTC	CASSLVPGTEQYF
TRBV5-5	.	TRBJ2-2	many	TGTGCCAGCAGCTTACTGGGGGGCACCGGGGAGCTGTTTTTT	CASSLLGGTGELFF